The rows below give T cell receptor beta chains drawn from one sample of a study of cytomegalovirus exposure and HLA in healthy donors. Assay: immunoSEQ multiplex PCR; the TCRdb copy retains only in-frame clones and omits some. This table holds roughly 180,000 clones, around 74% found once. The source material was PBMCs. The receptors were gathered from a female donor in good health and CMV-seronegative. Each CDR3 is given with its conserved first and last residue. A D gene is named only where the DNA matches it firmly. Not all rows give a size; the values are once, few, many and, for expanded clones, a class.

clone_size: .; v_call: TRBV5-5; d_call: TRBD1; j_call: TRBJ1-1; cdr3_aa: CASSWTGTEAFF; cdr3_nt: TGTGCCAGCAGCTGGACAGGAACTGAAGCTTTCTTT
clone_size: .; v_call: TRBV7-2; d_call: .; j_call: TRBJ1-1; cdr3_aa: CASSSAGEGAFF; cdr3_nt: TGTGCCAGCAGCTCCGCAGGGGAGGGAGCTTTCTTT
clone_size: few; v_call: TRBV7-2; d_call: .; j_call: TRBJ2-1; cdr3_aa: CASSLGGGHSYNEQFF; cdr3_nt: TGTGCCAGCAGCTTAGGTGGGGGCCACTCCTACAATGAGCAGTTCTTC
clone_size: few; v_call: TRBV28; d_call: TRBD2; j_call: TRBJ2-7; cdr3_aa: CASRASGGSYEQYF; cdr3_nt: TGTGCCAGCAGGGCGTCGGGGGGCTCCTACGAGCAGTACTTC
clone_size: .; v_call: TRBV2; d_call: .; j_call: TRBJ1-3; cdr3_aa: CASRSTGNTIYF; cdr3_nt: TGTGCCAGCAGGTCGACGGGGAACACCATATATTTT
clone_size: .; v_call: TRBV18; d_call: TRBD1; j_call: TRBJ1-2; cdr3_aa: CASSFRQGANYGYTF; cdr3_nt: TGTGCCAGCTCGTTTAGACAGGGGGCTAACTATGGCTACACCTTC
clone_size: .; v_call: TRBV19; d_call: TRBD2; j_call: TRBJ2-3; cdr3_aa: CASSIDPPSGGTDTQYF; cdr3_nt: TGTGCCAGTAGTATAGACCCTCCTAGCGGGGGAACAGATACGCAGTATTTT
clone_size: .; v_call: TRBV7-2; d_call: TRBD1; j_call: TRBJ1-2; cdr3_aa: CASSPGDSSYGYTF; cdr3_nt: TGTGCCAGCAGCCCTGGGGACAGTTCTTATGGCTACACCTTC
clone_size: .; v_call: TRBV10-1; d_call: .; j_call: TRBJ1-1; cdr3_aa: CASSGMNTEAFF; cdr3_nt: TGCGCCAGCAGTGGTATGAACACTGAAGCTTTCTTT
clone_size: .; v_call: TRBV19; d_call: .; j_call: TRBJ1-2; cdr3_aa: CASSDRRLRYGYTF; cdr3_nt: TGTGCCAGTAGTGACAGGCGACTACGATATGGCTACACCTTC
clone_size: .; v_call: TRBV28; d_call: TRBD1; j_call: TRBJ1-4; cdr3_aa: CASSPPQGTGAKLFF; cdr3_nt: TGTGCCAGCAGCCCCCCCCAGGGGACAGGGGCAAAACTGTTTTTT
clone_size: .; v_call: TRBV6-5; d_call: TRBD2; j_call: TRBJ2-1; cdr3_aa: CASSYEGLAGNEQFF; cdr3_nt: TGTGCCAGCAGTTACGAGGGACTAGCGGGAAATGAGCAGTTCTTC
clone_size: .; v_call: TRBV9; d_call: TRBD2; j_call: TRBJ2-3; cdr3_aa: CASSGKRGGDTQYF; cdr3_nt: TGTGCCAGCAGCGGAAAGCGGGGGGGCGATACGCAGTATTTT
clone_size: .; v_call: TRBV7-3; d_call: .; j_call: TRBJ1-1; cdr3_aa: CASSLSGNTEAFF; cdr3_nt: TGTGCCAGCAGCTTATCGGGGAACACTGAAGCTTTCTTT
clone_size: .; v_call: TRBV6-1; d_call: .; j_call: TRBJ1-1; cdr3_aa: CASRREGDTEAFF; cdr3_nt: TGTGCCAGCAGGCGAGAGGGGGACACTGAAGCTTTCTTT
clone_size: .; v_call: TRBV4-2; d_call: .; j_call: TRBJ1-2; cdr3_aa: CASSQASTVGYGYTF; cdr3_nt: TGTGCCAGCAGCCAAGCCTCTACAGTAGGCTATGGCTACACCTTC
clone_size: .; v_call: TRBV21-1; d_call: .; j_call: TRBJ2-1; cdr3_aa: CASSKEVGHNEQFF; cdr3_nt: TGTGCCAGCAGCAAAGAGGTTGGGCACAATGAGCAGTTCTTC
clone_size: .; v_call: TRBV4-3; d_call: .; j_call: TRBJ2-7; cdr3_aa: CASSQERISGVGPEQYF; cdr3_nt: TGCGCCAGCAGCCAAGAGCGGATTTCGGGAGTAGGCCCCGAGCAGTACTTC
clone_size: few; v_call: TRBV5-1; d_call: .; j_call: TRBJ2-2; cdr3_aa: CASSLNTGELFF; cdr3_nt: TGCGCCAGCAGCCTGAACACCGGGGAGCTGTTTTTT
clone_size: .; v_call: TRBV28; d_call: TRBD1; j_call: TRBJ1-1; cdr3_aa: CASSLTDRVNTEAFF; cdr3_nt: TGTGCCAGCAGTTTAACGGACAGGGTGAACACTGAAGCTTTCTTT
clone_size: .; v_call: TRBV5-1; d_call: TRBD2; j_call: TRBJ2-2; cdr3_aa: CASSPRLAANTGELFF; cdr3_nt: TGCGCCAGCAGCCCGCGACTAGCGGCGAACACCGGGGAGCTGTTTTTT
clone_size: .; v_call: TRBV10-1; d_call: .; j_call: TRBJ2-1; cdr3_aa: CASSGLGNSDEQFF; cdr3_nt: TGCGCCAGCAGTGGGCTCGGGAACAGCGATGAGCAGTTCTTC
clone_size: .; v_call: TRBV28; d_call: TRBD1; j_call: TRBJ2-7; cdr3_aa: CASSTGRTGGPYEQYF; cdr3_nt: TGTGCCAGCAGCACAGGTAGGACAGGGGGACCCTACGAGCAGTACTTC
clone_size: .; v_call: TRBV19; d_call: TRBD1; j_call: TRBJ1-1; cdr3_aa: CASNFPQGARTEAFF; cdr3_nt: TGTGCCAGTAATTTTCCCCAGGGGGCAAGAACTGAAGCTTTCTTT
clone_size: .; v_call: TRBV29-1; d_call: TRBD1; j_call: TRBJ1-2; cdr3_aa: CSEHRGRVGYTF; cdr3_nt: TGCAGCGAGCACAGGGGAAGGGTCGGCTACACCTTC
clone_size: .; v_call: TRBV7-9; d_call: .; j_call: TRBJ1-1; cdr3_aa: CASSFTTGDNTEAFF; cdr3_nt: TGTGCCAGCAGCTTTACGACGGGAGATAACACTGAAGCTTTCTTT
clone_size: .; v_call: TRBV4-3; d_call: .; j_call: TRBJ1-1; cdr3_aa: CASSQDQGNRAGAFF; cdr3_nt: TGCGCCAGCAGCCAAGATCAGGGGAACAGGGCCGGGGCTTTCTTT
clone_size: .; v_call: TRBV29-1; d_call: TRBD1; j_call: TRBJ1-2; cdr3_aa: CSVGVGTGPHGYTF; cdr3_nt: TGCAGCGTTGGGGTCGGGACAGGTCCTCATGGCTACACCTTC
clone_size: .; v_call: TRBV7-2; d_call: TRBD2; j_call: TRBJ2-7; cdr3_aa: CASSPGLAGSYEQYF; cdr3_nt: TGTGCCAGCAGCCCGGGACTAGCGGGCTCCTACGAGCAGTACTTC
clone_size: .; v_call: TRBV10-2; d_call: TRBD2; j_call: TRBJ2-7; cdr3_aa: CASSEASGQQYF; cdr3_nt: TGCGCCAGCAGTGAGGCTAGCGGGCAGCAGTACTTC
clone_size: .; v_call: TRBV2; d_call: .; j_call: TRBJ1-1; cdr3_aa: CASDAGAKWTEAFF; cdr3_nt: TGTGCCAGCGATGCTGGGGCCAAGTGGACTGAAGCTTTCTTT
clone_size: .; v_call: TRBV13; d_call: .; j_call: TRBJ2-7; cdr3_aa: CASSSRLGGGPYEQYF; cdr3_nt: TGTGCCAGCAGCTCCCGTTTGGGGGGGGGCCCCTACGAGCAGTACTTC
clone_size: .; v_call: TRBV4-3; d_call: .; j_call: TRBJ2-7; cdr3_aa: CASSQDQGPPYEQYF; cdr3_nt: TGCGCCAGCAGCCAAGATCAGGGGCCTCCCTACGAGCAGTACTTC